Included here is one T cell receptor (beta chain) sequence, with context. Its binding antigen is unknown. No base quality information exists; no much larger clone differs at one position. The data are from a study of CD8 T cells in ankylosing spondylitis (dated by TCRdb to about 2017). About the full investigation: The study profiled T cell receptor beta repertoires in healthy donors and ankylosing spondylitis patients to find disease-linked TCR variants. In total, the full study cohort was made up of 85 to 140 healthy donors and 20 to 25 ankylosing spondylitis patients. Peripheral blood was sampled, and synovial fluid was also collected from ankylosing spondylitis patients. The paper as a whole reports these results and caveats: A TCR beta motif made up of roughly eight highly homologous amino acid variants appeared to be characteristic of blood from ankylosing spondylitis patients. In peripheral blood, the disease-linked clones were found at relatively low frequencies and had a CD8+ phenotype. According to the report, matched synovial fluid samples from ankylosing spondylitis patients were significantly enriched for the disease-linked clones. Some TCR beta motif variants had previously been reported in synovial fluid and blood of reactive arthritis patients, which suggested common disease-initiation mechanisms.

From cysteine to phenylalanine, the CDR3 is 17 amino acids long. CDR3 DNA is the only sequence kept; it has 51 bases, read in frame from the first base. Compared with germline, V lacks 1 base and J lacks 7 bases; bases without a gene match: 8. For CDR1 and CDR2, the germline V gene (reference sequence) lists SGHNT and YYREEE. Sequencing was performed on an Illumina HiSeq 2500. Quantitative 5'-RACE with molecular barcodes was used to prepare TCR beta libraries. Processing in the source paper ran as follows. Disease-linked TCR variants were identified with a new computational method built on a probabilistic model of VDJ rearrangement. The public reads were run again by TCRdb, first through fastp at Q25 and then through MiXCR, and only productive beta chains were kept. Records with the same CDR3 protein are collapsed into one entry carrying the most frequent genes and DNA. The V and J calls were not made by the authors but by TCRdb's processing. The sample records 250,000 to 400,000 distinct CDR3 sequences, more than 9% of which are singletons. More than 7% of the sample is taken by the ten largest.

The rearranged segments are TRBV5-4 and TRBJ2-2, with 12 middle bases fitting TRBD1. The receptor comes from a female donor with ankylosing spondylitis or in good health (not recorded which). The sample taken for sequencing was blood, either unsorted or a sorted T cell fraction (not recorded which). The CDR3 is CASSLNWDRGRGGELFF. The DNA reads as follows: TGTGCCAGCAGCTTGAATTGGGACAGGGGGCGAGGCGGGGAGCTGTTTTTT.